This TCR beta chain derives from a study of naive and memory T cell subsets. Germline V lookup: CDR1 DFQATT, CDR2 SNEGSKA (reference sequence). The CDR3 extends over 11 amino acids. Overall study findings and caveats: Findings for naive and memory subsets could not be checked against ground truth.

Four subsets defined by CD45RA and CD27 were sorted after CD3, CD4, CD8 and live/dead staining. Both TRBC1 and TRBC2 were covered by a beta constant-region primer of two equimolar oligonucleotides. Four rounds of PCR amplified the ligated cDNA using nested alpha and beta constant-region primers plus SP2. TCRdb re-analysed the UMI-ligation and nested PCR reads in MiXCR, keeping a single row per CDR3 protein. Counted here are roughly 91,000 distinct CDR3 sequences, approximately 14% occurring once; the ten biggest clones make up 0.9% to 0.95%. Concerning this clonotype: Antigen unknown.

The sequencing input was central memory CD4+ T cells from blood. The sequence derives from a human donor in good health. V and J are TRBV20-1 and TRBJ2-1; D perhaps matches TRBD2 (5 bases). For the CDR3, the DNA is TGCAGCAAACTAGGATCCCATGAGCAGTTCTTC. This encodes CSKLGSHEQFF.